This T cell receptor beta chain was documented in a study of blood T cell repertoires in COVID-19. Participant age was about 18 to 100 years, and participants resided in fewer than 25 US areas. Repertoires were generated with immunoSEQ multiplex PCR, while TCRdb's copy carries only in-frame clones and drops some. This table holds 250,000 or so clones, around 93% found once. The origin of this receptor is a human donor in a cohort exposed to, infected with or recovered from COVID-19 (not recorded which). The donor label of this sample is uncertain. Sequencing was carried out using PBMCs or T cells enriched from blood (not recorded which).

The CDR3 region is CASRGTGGETQYF. As DNA, the CDR3 is TGTGCCAGCAGGGGGACAGGGGGAGAGACCCAGTACTTC. The J gene is TRBJ2-5, the V gene TRBV2; TRBD1 aligns across 11 bases. The trim removed 6 bases at V and 4 bases at J, leaving 1 base unmatched. Per germline, CDR1 SNHLY and CDR2 FYNNEI. The CDR3 sequence is 13 residues long.